Following are 13 T cell receptor beta chains from one sample sequenced in a study of post-analysis software for immune sequencing data. Study-level findings and limits: Patients had higher frequencies than controls of roughly five TRBV segments, including TRBV5-6, TRBV5-1 and TRBV20-1.

Each TCR beta cDNA library carried unique molecular identifiers. In TCRdb, the PCR reads were re-called with MiXCR into one record per CDR3 protein. The repertoire consists of roughly 400,000 distinct CDR3 sequences, with over 30% occurring once and the leading ten covering around 8%. No cognate antigen is known for these TCRs. The sample consisted of blood. The receptors were sampled from a girl aged 2 to 10 with multiple sclerosis.

The chain carries TRBV3-1 and TRBJ2-3; D gene ambiguous. This CDR3 region has 13 residues. Trimming cost V 1 base and J 9 bases, with 11 bases left between them. In germline, CDR1 is LGHDT, CDR2 YNNKEL (reference sequence). The CDR3 nucleotides read TGTGCCAGCAGCCAAGTTACCCGTGGAACGCAGTATTTT. This codes for CASSQVTRGTQYF.

This rearrangement joins TRBV10-3 to TRBJ2-7; 8 nucleotides line up with TRBD1. The ends lost 2 bases at V and 1 base at J; junction bases unmatched: 7. Germline values: CDR1 ENHRY, CDR2 SYGVKD. The CDR3 runs 16 residues. CDR3 residues: CAISERRTGSSYEQYF. The CDR3 DNA reads as TGTGCCATCAGTGAGAGGAGGACAGGGTCTTCCTACGAGCAGTACTTC.

V gene TRBV29-1 combines with J gene TRBJ1-2; TRBD1 matches at 7 bases. V lost 4 bases and J lost 8; bases outside the gene matches: 10. The CDR3 covers 13 residues. Per the germline V gene, CDR1 is SQVTM and CDR2 is ANQGSEA. CDR3 sequence reads: CSVVGIGGAGYTF. The CDR3 DNA reads TGCAGCGTTGTGGGGATAGGGGGCGCCGGCTACACCTTC.

The genes are TRBV10-3 and TRBJ2-1, with D perhaps matching TRBD1 (6 bases). The CDR3 contains 16 residues. The germline V and J ends were trimmed by 3 bases and 2 bases, with 14 bases remaining between them. Germline V CDR1 and CDR2: ENHRY, SYGVKD. The CDR3 DNA reads as TGTGCCATCAGTGAAGGAGGACAGTACACCTACAATGAGCAGTTCTTC. Amino acids: CAISEGGQYTYNEQFF.

This clonotype came up a few times. The chain has TRBV7-2 and TRBJ2-1; 11 nucleotides match TRBD2. V trimming: 1 base; J trimming: 4 bases; junction bases outside the gene matches: 9. Germline-derived CDR1 and CDR2 are SGHTA and FQGNSA. CDR3 length: 18 residues. CDR3 loop: CASSLVRLAGSPYNEQFF. The CDR3 DNA reads TGTGCCAGCAGCTTAGTTCGACTAGCGGGAAGCCCATACAATGAGCAGTTCTTC.

The J gene is TRBJ2-3, the V gene TRBV11-3, with D unresolved. Trimming pared 3 bases from V and 1 base from J, leaving 8 bases between. Germline values: CDR1 SGHNT, CDR2 YENEEA. The CDR3 runs to 14 residues. Here the CDR3 reads CASSFSSRTDTQYF. As DNA, the CDR3 is TGTGCCAGCAGCTTTTCCTCTCGCACAGATACGCAGTATTTT.

This clonotype came up a few times. This chain uses TRBV12-3 or TRBV12-4 with TRBJ2-7; 7 bases fit TRBD1. The V segment lost 5 bases and the J segment 6 bases; nucleotides outside the gene matches: 7. The CDR3 consists of 13 residues. The CDR3 region has the DNA TGTGCCAGCAGTCAACAAACAGGGGCCGAGCAGTACTTC. Translation: CASSQQTGAEQYF.

The chain has TRBV20-1 and TRBJ2-4; possible D gene TRBD1, 7 bases. The end of the DNA is better explained by TRBJ2-7, so the J call may be wrong. The germline V gene encodes CDR1 DFQATT and CDR2 SNEGSKA (reference sequence). This CDR3 is 16 amino acids long. The DNA for the CDR3 is TGCAGTGCTAGTCCTCGTGGGCAGGGGGGCTCCTACGAGCAGTACTTC. Protein: CSASPRGQGGSYEQYF.

The genes are TRBV6-6 and TRBJ2-3; 9 bases fit TRBD1. This CDR3 is 13 amino acids long. Germline assignment: CDR1 MNHNY and CDR2 SVGAGI (reference sequence). With V trimmed by 6 bases and J by 4 bases, 2 bases remained unmatched. CDR3 DNA sequence: TGTGCCAGCAGCAGGACAGGGGCAGATACGCAGTATTTT. Translation gives CASSRTGADTQYF.

The V and J genes are TRBV29-1 and TRBJ2-7; TRBD1 aligns across 7 bases. V trimming: 4 bases; J trimming: 7 bases; junction bases outside the gene matches: 7. The CDR3 covers 12 residues. Germline V CDR1 and CDR2: SQVTM, ANQGSEA. CDR3 sequence reads: CSVAEGAGEQYF. The CDR3 DNA reads as TGCAGCGTTGCTGAGGGGGCTGGGGAGCAGTACTTC.

V gene TRBV12-3 or TRBV12-4 combines with J gene TRBJ2-7, with D possibly matching TRBD1 (6 bases). The length of the CDR3 is 14 residues. The V end lost 7 bases, the J end lost 2 bases, and 15 bases lay between the germline ends. The CDR3 reads CASTVSRGPYEQYF. CDR3 DNA: TGTGCCAGCACGGTTAGCAGGGGACCCTACGAGCAGTACTTC.

This clonotype was detected only a few times. The chain uses TRBV12-5 and TRBJ1-1; tentatively, D is TRBD1 (5 bases). Germline-derived CDR1 and CDR2 are LGHNT and FRNRAP. The CDR3 runs 14 residues. The V and J ends lost 5 bases and 6 bases respectively, with 16 bases between them. CDR3 amino acids: CASGPGPGISEAFF. CDR3 bases: TGTGCTAGTGGTCCCGGACCAGGGATCTCTGAAGCTTTCTTT. Supplemented by reference TRBV12-5 and TRBJ1-1, the full variable domain reads DARVTQTPRHKVTEMGQEVTMRCQPILGHNTVFWYRQTMMQGLELLAYFRNRAPLDDSGMPKDRFSAEMPDATLATLKIQPSEPRDSAVYFCASGPGPGISEAFFGQGTRLTVV.

This clonotype was found a few times. The J gene is TRBJ2-5, the V gene TRBV21-1. TRBV21-1 constitutes a pseudogene. This CDR3 spans 12 amino acids. The CDR3 DNA reads TGTGCCAGCAGCAAAGCCGGGGAGACCCAGTACTTC. Its protein is CASSKAGETQYF.